The 8 T cell receptor beta chains presented below share a single source sample, sequenced in a study of blood T cell repertoires in COVID-19 (dated by TCRdb to 2019 to 2021). Library creation used the immunoSEQ multiplex PCR assay. TCRdb mirrors the immuneACCESS table, restricted to in-frame sequences. Some clones are absent from its copies; in checked studies, under half trace to an unresolved V gene, and the reason for the others is unknown. The sample yields approximately 220,000 clones; 65% to 90% were counted once. The ten largest clonotypes hold about 4.8% of the sample. The sequenced sample was peripheral blood. Every receptor here comes from a man in his fifties or sixties with acute or convalescent COVID-19.

V is TRBV7-3 and J is TRBJ2-6, with D perhaps TRBD1 (5 bases). The V end lost 4 bases, the J end lost 0 bases, and 16 bases lay between the germline ends. The CDR3 length is 18 residues. The germline V gene has CDR1 SGHTA and CDR2 FQGTGA. Here the CDR3 DNA reads TGTGCCAGCAGCTCACCGACAGCCGTAGCCTCTGGGGCCAACGTCCTGACTTTC. This sequence encodes CASSSPTAVASGANVLTF.

The chain is built from TRBV29-1 and TRBJ2-6; the D gene is possibly TRBD2 (5 bases). V was cut by 0 bases and J by 0 bases, with 15 bases left in between. Per the germline V gene, CDR1 is SQVTM and CDR2 is ANQGSEA. The CDR3 is 18 residues long. The CDR3 region has the DNA TGCAGCGTTGAAGATCCGGGGTCCCCCTACTCTGGGGCCAACGTCCTGACTTTC. Translation gives CSVEDPGSPYSGANVLTF.

This chain connects TRBV6-6 to TRBJ2-3; unclear D gene. Germline V gene sequence: CDR1 MNHNY, CDR2 SVGAGI (reference sequence). V lost 2 bases, J lost 0 bases, and 12 bases lay in between. This CDR3 has 16 residues. The DNA of the CDR3 is TGTGCCAGCAGTTACGTCGCAGAACCTAGCACAGATACGCAGTATTTT. It encodes CASSYVAEPSTDTQYF.

The chain couples TRBV5-1 to TRBJ1-2, with a possible D match to TRBD1 (6 bases). Trimming stripped 0 bases from V and 0 bases from J, with 9 bases between. This CDR3 comprises 15 residues. The germline V gene encodes CDR1 SGHRS and CDR2 YFSETQ. CDR3: CASSLGTAANYGYTF. CDR3 nucleotides: TGCGCCAGCAGCTTGGGGACAGCCGCTAACTATGGCTACACCTTC. Looking up the rest from reference TRBV5-1 and TRBJ1-2 gives the full variable domain: KAGVTQTPRYLIKTRGQQVTLSCSPISGHRSVSWYQQTPGQGLQFLFEYFSETQRNKGNFPGRFSGRQFSNSRSEMNVSTLELGDSALYLCASSLGTAANYGYTFGSGTRLTVV.

The V and J genes are TRBV5-1 and TRBJ1-4, with 9 nucleotides matching TRBD1. The trim removed 0 bases at V and 8 bases at J, leaving 14 bases unmatched. This CDR3 comprises 18 residues. The germline V gene encodes CDR1 SGHRS and CDR2 YFSETQ. CDR3 region: CASSLEPSPTGGTEKLFF. The DNA of the CDR3 is TGCGCCAGCAGCTTGGAGCCCTCCCCTACAGGGGGCACCGAAAAACTGTTTTTT.

This chain connects TRBV6-5 to TRBJ2-1; D is unclear. CDR3 length: 12 residues. V dropped 6 bases and J dropped 4 bases, with 7 bases sitting between them. Germline CDR1 and CDR2: MNHEY and SVGAGI. CDR3 sequence reads: CASRDTYNEQFF. The CDR3 nucleotides read TGTGCCAGCAGAGACACTTACAATGAGCAGTTCTTC.

This clone has only a few counts. The V gene is TRBV4-1, the J gene TRBJ2-7, with 9 positions matching TRBD2. Per germline, CDR1 MGHRA and CDR2 YSYEKL. This CDR3 comprises 15 residues. Germline trimming cut 1 base from V and 4 bases from J; bases unmatched to any gene: 5. This chain's CDR3 is CASSQAVTSGYEQYF. The CDR3 DNA reads TGCGCCAGCAGCCAAGCCGTGACTAGCGGATACGAGCAGTACTTC.

The chain is built from TRBV4-1 and TRBJ2-7; the match to TRBD1 covers 7 bases. The J segment lost 2 bases and the V segment lost 4 bases, leaving 11 bases of the junction unmatched. CDR1 MGHRA and CDR2 YSYEKL come from the germline V gene. The CDR3 totals 16 residues. CDR3 DNA: TGCGCCAGCAGCCTTCTGGGGGACAGCCCAACCTACGAGCAGTACTTC. This encodes CASSLLGDSPTYEQYF.